This T cell receptor beta chain was sequenced in a study of T cell changes during pregnancy in multiple sclerosis. Losses at the gene ends were 4 bases for V and 3 bases for J; bases not matched to a gene: 2. Per germline, CDR1 GTSNPN and CDR2 SVGIG (reference sequence). The CDR3 runs to 12 residues. The protocol was immunoSEQ multiplex PCR, while the TCRdb copy is restricted to in-frame clones and leaves out a portion. The sample lists under 55,000 clones; less than 95% were seen once. The chain carries TRBV30 and TRBJ2-7; TRBD2 matches 8 bases. This receptor was obtained from a female donor with multiple sclerosis, enrolled in a pregnancy study. Sequences were derived from CD4+ T cells from peripheral blood mononuclear cells, sampled in the third trimester of pregnancy. The CDR3 bases are TGTGCCTGGACCAGCGGGGGCTACGAGCAGTACTTC. It encodes CAWTSGGYEQYF.